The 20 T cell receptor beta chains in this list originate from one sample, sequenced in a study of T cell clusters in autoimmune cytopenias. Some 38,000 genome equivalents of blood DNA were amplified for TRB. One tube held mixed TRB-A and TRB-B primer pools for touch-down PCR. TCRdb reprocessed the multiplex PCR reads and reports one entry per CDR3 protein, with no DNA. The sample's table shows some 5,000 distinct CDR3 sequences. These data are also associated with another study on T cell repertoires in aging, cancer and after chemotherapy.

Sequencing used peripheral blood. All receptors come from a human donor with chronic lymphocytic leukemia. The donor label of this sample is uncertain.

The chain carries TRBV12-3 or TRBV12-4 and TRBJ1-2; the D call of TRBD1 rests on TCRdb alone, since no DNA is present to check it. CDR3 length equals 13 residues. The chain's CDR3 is CASSRQGGYGYTF.

The CDR3 spells CASSFARSYEQYF. This rearrangement joins TRBV12-3 or TRBV12-4 to TRBJ2-7. The CDR3 extends over 13 amino acids.

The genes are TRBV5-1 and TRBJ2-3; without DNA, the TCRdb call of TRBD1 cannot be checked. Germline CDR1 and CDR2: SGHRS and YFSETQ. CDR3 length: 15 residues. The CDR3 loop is CASSGKGQGPDTQYF.

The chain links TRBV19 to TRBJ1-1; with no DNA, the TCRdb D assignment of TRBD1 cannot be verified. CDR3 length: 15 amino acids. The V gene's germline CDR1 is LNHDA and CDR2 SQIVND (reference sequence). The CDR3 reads CASGKQQGLNTEAFF.

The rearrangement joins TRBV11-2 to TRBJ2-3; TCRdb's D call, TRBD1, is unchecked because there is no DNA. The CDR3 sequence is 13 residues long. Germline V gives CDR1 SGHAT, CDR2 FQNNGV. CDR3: CASSLDQLSAPYF.

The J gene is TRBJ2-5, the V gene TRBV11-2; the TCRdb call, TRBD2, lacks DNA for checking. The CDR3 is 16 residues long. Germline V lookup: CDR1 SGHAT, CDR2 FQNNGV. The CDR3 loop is CASSLVGAGGQETQYF.

CDR3: CATRGFSMNTEAFF. This rearrangement joins TRBV12-3 or TRBV12-4 to TRBJ1-1. The CDR3 has 14 residues.

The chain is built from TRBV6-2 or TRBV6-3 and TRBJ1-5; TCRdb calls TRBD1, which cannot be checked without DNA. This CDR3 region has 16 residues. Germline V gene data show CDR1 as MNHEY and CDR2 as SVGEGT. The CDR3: CASSYGAGSGNQPQHF.

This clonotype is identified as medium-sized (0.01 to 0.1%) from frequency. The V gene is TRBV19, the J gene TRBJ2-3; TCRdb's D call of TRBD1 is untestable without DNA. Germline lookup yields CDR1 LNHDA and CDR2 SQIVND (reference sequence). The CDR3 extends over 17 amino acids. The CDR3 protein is CASSRDGAGWSTDTQYF.

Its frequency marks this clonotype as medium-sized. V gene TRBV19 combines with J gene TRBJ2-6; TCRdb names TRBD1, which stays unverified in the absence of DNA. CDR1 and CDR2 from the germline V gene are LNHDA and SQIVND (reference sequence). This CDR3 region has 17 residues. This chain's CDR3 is CASSARGVWSGANVLTF.

This CDR3 is CASSPKGGQSNTIYF. V is TRBV5-4 and J is TRBJ1-3; TCRdb calls TRBD1, which cannot be checked without DNA. This CDR3 has 15 amino acids. The germline CDR1 and CDR2 sequences are SGHNT and YYREEE (reference sequence).

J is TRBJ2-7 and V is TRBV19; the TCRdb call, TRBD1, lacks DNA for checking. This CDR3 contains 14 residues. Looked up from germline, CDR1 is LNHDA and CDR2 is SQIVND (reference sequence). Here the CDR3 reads CASTRTGDRYEQYF.

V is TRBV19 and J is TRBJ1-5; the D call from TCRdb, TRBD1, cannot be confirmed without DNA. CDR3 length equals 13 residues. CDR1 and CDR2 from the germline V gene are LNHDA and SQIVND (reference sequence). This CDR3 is CASSMTDNQPQHF.

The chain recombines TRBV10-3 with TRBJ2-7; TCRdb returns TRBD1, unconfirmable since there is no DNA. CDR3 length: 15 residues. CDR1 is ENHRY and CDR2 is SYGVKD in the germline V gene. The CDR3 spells CAISFLRDGNYEQYF.

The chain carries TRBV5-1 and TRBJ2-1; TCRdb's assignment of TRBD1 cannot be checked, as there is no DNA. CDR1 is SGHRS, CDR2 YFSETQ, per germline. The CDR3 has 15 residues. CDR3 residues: CASSPPMAPSNEQFF. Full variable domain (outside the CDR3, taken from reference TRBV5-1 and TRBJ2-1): KAGVTQTPRYLIKTRGQQVTLSCSPISGHRSVSWYQQTPGQGLQFLFEYFSETQRNKGNFPGRFSGRQFSNSRSEMNVSTLELGDSALYLCASSPPMAPSNEQFFGPGTRLTVL.

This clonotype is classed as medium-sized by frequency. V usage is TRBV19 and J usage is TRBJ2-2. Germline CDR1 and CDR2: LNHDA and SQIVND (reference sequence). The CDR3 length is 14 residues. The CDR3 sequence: CASSIEANTGELFF.

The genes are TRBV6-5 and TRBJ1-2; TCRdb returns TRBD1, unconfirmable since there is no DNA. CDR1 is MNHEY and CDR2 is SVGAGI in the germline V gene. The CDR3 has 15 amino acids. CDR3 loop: CASSYSGGNTKGYTF.

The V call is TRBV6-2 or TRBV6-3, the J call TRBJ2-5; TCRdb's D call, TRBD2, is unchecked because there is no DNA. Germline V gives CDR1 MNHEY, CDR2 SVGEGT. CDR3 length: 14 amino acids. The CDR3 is CASRPSGGAETQYF.

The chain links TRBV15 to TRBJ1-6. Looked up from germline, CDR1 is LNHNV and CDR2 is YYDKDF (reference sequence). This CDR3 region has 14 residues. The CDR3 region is CATSSRQVGSPLHF.

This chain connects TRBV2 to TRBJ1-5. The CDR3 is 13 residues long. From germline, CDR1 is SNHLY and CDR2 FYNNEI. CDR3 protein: CASGPDPNQPQHF.